This is a list of T cell receptor beta chains from one sample in a study of shared clonotypes between healthy human individuals. Sequencing used immunoSEQ multiplex PCR; TCRdb keeps in-frame clones, though not all of them. The sample lists 2 million to 3 million clones, more than 85% occurring once. The sample taken for sequencing was naive CD4+ T cells from PBMCs. These receptors were taken from a man aged 18 to 30 in good health. Some clones in this sample may be carry-over from other donors' samples. Each CDR3 is given with its conserved first and last residue. The D gene is left open where the match is weak. The size field is filled for only some rows; it gives once, few, many or a size class.

cdr3_length | d_call | clone_size | j_call | v_call | cdr3_aa | cdr3_nt
20 | TRBD2 | . | TRBJ2-1 | TRBV4-2 | CASSQDRVTVAGGGGNEQFF | TGTGCCAGCAGCCAAGATAGGGTCACGGTGGCGGGAGGAGGCGGAAATGAGCAGTTCTTC
14 | . | . | TRBJ2-7 | TRBV5-1 | CASSLQADRYEQYF | TGCGCCAGCAGCTTGCAGGCGGACCGATACGAGCAGTACTTC
15 | . | . | TRBJ2-1 | TRBV7-9 | CASSLAFGEYNEQFF | TGTGCCAGCAGCTTAGCGTTCGGGGAATACAATGAGCAGTTCTTC
14 | TRBD1 | . | TRBJ2-7 | TRBV2 | CASSYGQGPHEQYF | TGTGCCAGCAGCTACGGACAGGGTCCCCACGAGCAGTACTTC
14 | . | . | TRBJ2-5 | TRBV2 | CASSLSPLQETQYF | TGTGCCAGCAGTCTTTCTCCACTCCAAGAGACCCAGTACTTC
18 | TRBD1 | . | TRBJ1-4 | TRBV28 | CASRTTSGQLGSNEKLFF | TGTGCCAGCAGGACCACCTCGGGACAGCTCGGTTCTAATGAAAAACTGTTTTTT
14 | TRBD2 | . | TRBJ2-1 | TRBV5-1 | CASSPTSGPNEQFF | TGCGCCAGCAGCCCGACTAGCGGGCCTAATGAGCAGTTCTTC
16 | . | once | TRBJ2-1 | TRBV12-5 | CASGLGPRDFYNEQFF | TGTGCTAGTGGTTTGGGCCCTCGGGACTTCTACAATGAGCAGTTCTTC
14 | . | . | TRBJ1-4 | TRBV5-1 | CASSSRGGDEKLFF | TGCGCCAGCAGCTCCAGGGGAGGGGATGAAAAACTGTTTTTT
12 | . | . | TRBJ2-5 | TRBV7-9 | CASSLEHETQYF | TGTGCCAGCAGCTTAGAGCATGAGACCCAGTACTTC
16 | TRBD1 | . | TRBJ2-2 | TRBV2 | CASSASGQGGTGELFF | TGTGCCAGCAGTGCCTCGGGACAGGGAGGCACCGGGGAGCTGTTTTTT
14 | TRBD2 | many | TRBJ2-1 | TRBV19 | CASSISGGPSEQFF | TGTGCCAGTAGTATTTCGGGAGGGCCGAGTGAGCAGTTCTTC
11 | . | few | TRBJ1-1 | TRBV6-1 | CASRENTEAFF | TGTGCCAGCAGGGAGAACACTGAAGCTTTCTTT
12 | . | . | TRBJ2-2 | TRBV28 | CASRPDPGELFF | TGTGCCAGCAGGCCGGATCCTGGGGAGCTGTTTTTT
14 | . | . | TRBJ2-7 | TRBV18 | CASSPLGRVLEQYF | TGTGCCAGCTCACCATTGGGCAGGGTTCTTGAGCAGTACTTC
18 | TRBD2 | . | TRBJ2-2 | TRBV27 | CASSQPYTSGANTGELFF | TGTGCCAGCAGTCAGCCTTATACTAGCGGAGCGAACACCGGGGAGCTGTTTTTT
15 | TRBD1 | . | TRBJ2-3 | TRBV2 | CASRLGTGGTDTQYF | TGTGCCAGCAGGCTAGGGACAGGGGGGACAGATACGCAGTATTTT